This T cell receptor (beta chain) originates from a study of CD8+CD57+ T cells in acquired aplastic anemia. Germline assignment: CDR1 LNHDA and CDR2 SQIVND (reference sequence). The CDR3 consists of 14 residues. V gave up 3 bases and J gave up 4 bases; unmatched junction bases: 5. Those patients picked for sequencing had displayed CD8+CD57+ cell expansion on flow cytometry. The template for TCR beta VDJ and CDR3 sequence profiling was genomic DNA. TCRdb processed the reads anew with MiXCR; each CDR3 protein has one entry. Among approximately 80,000 distinct CDR3 sequences listed, roughly two thirds were seen once.

The chain uses TRBV19 and TRBJ1-1, with 7 bases aligning to TRBD1. Input material: sorted CD4+, CD8+, or CD8+CD57+ T cells (not recorded which) from PBMCs. The clonotype comes from a human donor with aplastic anemia. CDR3 nucleotide sequence: TGTGCCAGTAGTATTCGAACAGGGGCCACTGAAGCTTTCTTT. Encoded protein: CASSIRTGATEAFF.